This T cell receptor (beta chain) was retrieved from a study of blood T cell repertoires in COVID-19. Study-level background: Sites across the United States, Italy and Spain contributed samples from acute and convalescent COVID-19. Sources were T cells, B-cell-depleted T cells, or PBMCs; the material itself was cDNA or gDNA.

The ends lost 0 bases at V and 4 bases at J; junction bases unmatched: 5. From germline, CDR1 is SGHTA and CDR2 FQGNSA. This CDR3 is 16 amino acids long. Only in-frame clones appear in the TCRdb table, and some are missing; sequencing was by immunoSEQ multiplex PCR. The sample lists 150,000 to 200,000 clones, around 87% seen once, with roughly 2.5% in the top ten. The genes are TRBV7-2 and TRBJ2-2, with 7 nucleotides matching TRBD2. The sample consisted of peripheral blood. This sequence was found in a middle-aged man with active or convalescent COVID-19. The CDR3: CASSLAGRVGTGELFF. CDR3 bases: TGTGCCAGCAGCTTAGCTGGGAGGGTAGGCACCGGGGAGCTGTTTTTT. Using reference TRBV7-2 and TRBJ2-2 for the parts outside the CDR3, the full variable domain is GAGVSQSPSNKVTEKGKDVELRCDPISGHTALYWYRQSLGQGLEFLIYFQGNSAPDKSGLPSDRFSAERTGGSVSTLTIQRTQQEDSAVYLCASSLAGRVGTGELFFGEGSRLTVL.